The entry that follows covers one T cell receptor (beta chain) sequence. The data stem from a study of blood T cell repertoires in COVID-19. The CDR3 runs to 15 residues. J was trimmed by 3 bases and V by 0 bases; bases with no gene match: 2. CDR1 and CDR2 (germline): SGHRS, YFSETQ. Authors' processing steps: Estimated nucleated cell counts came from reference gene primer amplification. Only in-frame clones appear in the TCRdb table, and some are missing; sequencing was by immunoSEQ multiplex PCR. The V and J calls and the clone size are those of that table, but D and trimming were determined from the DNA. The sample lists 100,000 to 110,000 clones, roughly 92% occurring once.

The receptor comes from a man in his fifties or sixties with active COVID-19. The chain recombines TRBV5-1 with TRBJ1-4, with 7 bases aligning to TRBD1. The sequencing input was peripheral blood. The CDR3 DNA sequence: TGCGCCAGCAGCTTGGCGGGACAGTCTAATGAAAAACTGTTTTTT. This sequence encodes CASSLAGQSNEKLFF.